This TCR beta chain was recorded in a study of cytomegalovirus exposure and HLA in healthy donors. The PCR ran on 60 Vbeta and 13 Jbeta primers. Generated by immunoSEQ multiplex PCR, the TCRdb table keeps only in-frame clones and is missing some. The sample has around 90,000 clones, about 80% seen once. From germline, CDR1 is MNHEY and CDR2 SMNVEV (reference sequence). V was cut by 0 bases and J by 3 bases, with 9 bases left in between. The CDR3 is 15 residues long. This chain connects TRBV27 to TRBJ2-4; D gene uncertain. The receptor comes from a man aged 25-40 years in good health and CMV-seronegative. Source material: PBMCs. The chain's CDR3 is CASSLSIAYKNIQYF. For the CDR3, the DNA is TGTGCCAGCAGTTTATCGATAGCCTACAAAAACATTCAGTACTTC.